These T cell receptor beta chains were read from a single sample in a study of vaccination effects on CD4 cells after COVID-19. The antigens of these receptors remain unknown. Some clones are missing from TCRdb's copy, which holds only in-frame ones; the method was immunoSEQ multiplex PCR. The sample shows roughly 46,000 clones, about 70% of them seen only once. The sequencing here drew on CD4+ T cells from PBMCs cultured with HCoV-OC43 spike peptides, taken after COVID-19 vaccination. The origin of the receptors is a human donor who received a COVID-19 vaccine. The CDR3 runs from the conserved cysteine through the conserved F or W. A D gene is named only where the DNA matches it firmly. Size is omitted from some rows. Given values are once, few, many or a class for expanded clones.

V gene,D gene,clone size,J gene,CDR3 protein,CDR3 DNA
TRBV4-1,TRBD1,NA,TRBJ1-6,CASSPDRVVENSPLHF,TGCGCCAGCAGTCCGGACAGGGTCGTTGAGAATTCACCCCTCCACTTT
TRBV19,TRBD1,NA,TRBJ1-6,CASSIAGGRNSPLHF,TGTGCCAGTAGTATAGCAGGGGGCCGAAATTCACCCCTCCACTTT
TRBV5-5,NA,NA,TRBJ1-6,CASSLAGDGNNSPLHF,TGTGCCAGCAGCTTGGCCGGGGACGGAAATAATTCACCCCTCCACTTT
TRBV27,NA,NA,TRBJ2-2,CASSLVGNTGELFF,TGTGCCAGCAGTTTAGTTGGGAACACCGGGGAGCTGTTTTTT
TRBV12-3/TRBV12-4,NA,NA,TRBJ1-2,CASCFGFHMGYTF,TGTGCCAGCTGTTTTGGGTTCCACATGGGCTACACCTTC
TRBV11-2,TRBD1,NA,TRBJ1-2,CASSSGTDAYGYTF,TGTGCCAGCAGCTCTGGGACAGATGCCTATGGCTACACCTTC
TRBV11-2,TRBD2,NA,TRBJ2-1,CASSLSGVYNEQFF,TGTGCCAGCAGCCTTAGCGGGGTTTACAATGAGCAGTTCTTC
TRBV30,TRBD2,few,TRBJ2-7,CAWSVGGSSYEQYF,TGTGCCTGGAGTGTTGGCGGGAGCTCCTACGAGCAGTACTTC
TRBV11-3,TRBD2,NA,TRBJ2-1,CASSSSGTSHNEQFF,TGTGCCAGCAGCTCCTCCGGGACTAGTCACAATGAGCAGTTCTTC
TRBV5-5,NA,NA,TRBJ2-7,CASSLGLAGTEQYF,TGTGCCAGCAGCTTGGGTTTGGCAGGGACCGAGCAGTACTTC
TRBV5-1,NA,NA,TRBJ2-3,CASSLVQGRSTDTQYF,TGCGCCAGCAGCTTGGTTCAGGGGCGAAGCACAGATACGCAGTATTTT
TRBV21-1,NA,few,TRBJ2-2,CASSKARLAGGPNTGELFF,TGTGCCAGCAGCAAAGCGCGACTAGCGGGGGGCCCAAACACCGGGGAGCTGTTTTTT
TRBV2,NA,NA,TRBJ1-2,CASSHNAQVGYTF,TGTGCCAGCAGTCATAACGCCCAGGTTGGCTACACCTTC
TRBV4-2,NA,once,TRBJ2-5,CASSQGDIDQETQYF,TGTGCCAGCAGCCAAGGAGACATAGATCAAGAGACCCAGTACTTC
TRBV6-6,TRBD2,NA,TRBJ2-1,CASSSSGGAQQFF,TGTGCCAGCAGTTCTAGCGGGGGGGCCCAGCAGTTCTTC
TRBV28,NA,NA,TRBJ2-1,CASSLWSGEQFF,TGTGCCAGCAGCCTTTGGTCCGGTGAGCAGTTCTTC
TRBV3-1/TRBV3-2,TRBD1,NA,TRBJ1-1,CASSQSDRGTEAFF,TGTGCCAGCAGCCAGTCGGACAGGGGGACTGAAGCTTTCTTT
TRBV9,NA,NA,TRBJ1-4,CASSVGGTTEKLFF,TGTGCCAGCAGCGTAGGAGGGACTACGGAAAAACTGTTTTTT
TRBV5-1,TRBD2,NA,TRBJ2-3,CASSIGRPTDTQYF,TGCGCCAGCAGCATCGGGAGGCCCACAGATACGCAGTATTTT
TRBV15,NA,NA,TRBJ2-7,CATSREGGYEQYF,TGTGCCACCAGCAGAGAGGGTGGATACGAGCAGTACTTC
TRBV3-1/TRBV3-2,NA,NA,TRBJ2-1,CASSQGGVGINEQFF,TGTGCCAGCAGCCAAGGAGGGGTTGGGATCAATGAGCAGTTCTTC
TRBV5-1,TRBD1,NA,TRBJ2-5,CASSQQGATTETQYF,TGCGCCAGCAGTCAACAGGGGGCGACTACGGAGACCCAGTACTTC
TRBV9,TRBD2,NA,TRBJ2-3,CASSVEAGGRDTQYF,TGTGCCAGCAGCGTAGAAGCGGGGGGGCGGGATACGCAGTATTTT
TRBV2,NA,NA,TRBJ1-1,CASSRRGNTEAFF,TGTGCCAGCAGTCGGAGGGGGAACACTGAAGCTTTCTTT
TRBV6-5,NA,NA,TRBJ2-4,CASSYSPTGAKNIQYF,TGTGCCAGCAGTTACTCGCCTACAGGGGCCAAAAACATTCAGTACTTC
TRBV4-1,NA,NA,TRBJ1-2,CASSPDRNYGYTF,TGCGCCAGCAGCCCAGACAGGAACTATGGCTACACCTTC
TRBV11-2,TRBD2,NA,TRBJ2-5,CASSLAGLVEETQYF,TGTGCCAGCAGCTTAGCTGGACTAGTGGAAGAGACCCAGTACTTC
TRBV6-5,NA,NA,TRBJ1-2,CASSYGWGNGYTF,TGTGCCAGCAGTTACGGGTGGGGGAATGGCTACACCTTC
TRBV15,NA,NA,TRBJ1-4,CATSRERLWAVNEKLFF,TGTGCCACCAGCAGAGAGCGACTCTGGGCGGTAAATGAAAAACTGTTTTTT
TRBV5-5,NA,few,TRBJ2-2,CATNTGTGELFF,TGTGCCACCAATACAGGCACCGGGGAGCTGTTTTTT
TRBV10-3,NA,few,TRBJ1-4,CATKGQLGEKLFF,TGTGCCACCAAGGGACAACTAGGTGAAAAACTGTTTTTT
TRBV5-1,TRBD2,NA,TRBJ2-1,CASGTSGSHNEQFF,TGCGCCAGCGGGACTAGCGGGAGTCACAATGAGCAGTTCTTC
TRBV5-1,NA,few,TRBJ2-2,CASSLERVNTGELFF,TGCGCCAGCAGCTTGGAAAGGGTAAACACCGGGGAGCTGTTTTTT
TRBV19,TRBD2,NA,TRBJ2-5,CASSGTSGDQETQYF,TGTGCCAGTAGCGGGACTAGCGGGGACCAAGAGACCCAGTACTTC
TRBV10-2,NA,NA,TRBJ2-3,CASRGLHHTDTQYF,TGCGCCAGCAGGGGACTTCATCACACAGATACGCAGTATTTT
TRBV9,TRBD2,NA,TRBJ2-1,CASSYLAGVSSYNEQFF,TGTGCCAGCAGCTACCTAGCGGGGGTAAGCTCCTACAATGAGCAGTTCTTC
TRBV28,NA,NA,TRBJ2-2,CASSRFAGELFF,TGTGCCAGCTCTAGATTCGCCGGGGAGCTGTTTTTT
TRBV6-4,TRBD2,NA,TRBJ2-1,CASSDSKRGGGNEQFF,TGTGCCAGCAGTGACTCAAAGCGGGGGGGTGGCAATGAGCAGTTCTTC
TRBV19,TRBD2,NA,TRBJ2-3,CASSPERESTDTQYF,TGTGCCAGTAGTCCTGAGCGGGAGTCCACAGATACGCAGTATTTT
TRBV19,NA,NA,TRBJ1-1,CASHRDGYTEAFF,TGTGCCAGCCACAGGGATGGGTACACTGAAGCTTTCTTT
TRBV10-3,NA,few,TRBJ2-7,CAISESWEDSSSYEQYF,TGTGCCATCAGTGAGTCCTGGGAGGACTCAAGCTCCTACGAGCAGTACTTC